The T cell receptor beta chain under discussion was sequenced for a study of response to subunit inactivated influenza vaccine. The study, taken as a whole, reports: Researchers suggested that each seasonal influenza vaccination recruits few new T cells.

Each CDR3 protein is one row after TCRdb ran MiXCR on the RT-PCR reads. Of approximately 500,000 distinct CDR3 sequences in the sample, approximately 12% are singletons; the top ten hold over 10%. This clonotype has a count of ten or more. Its antigen is unknown. The germline V gene has CDR1 SGHVS and CDR2 FNYEAQ. Deletions cut 1 base from V and 7 bases from J, with 8 bases between. This CDR3 has 13 residues. The input for sequencing was PBMCs from blood, taken 40 to 50 days after vaccination. This rearrangement joins TRBV7-6 to TRBJ2-1; D remains unclear. The clonotype was recovered from a man aged 50-60 years who received an inactivated influenza vaccine. Here the CDR3 reads CASSLGGRNEQFF. The DNA of the CDR3 is TGTGCCAGCAGCTTAGGGGGTAGAAATGAGCAGTTCTTC.